The source of this T cell receptor (beta chain) is a study of human T cells and chemical hapten exposure. General study results and limits: Counts of TCRs above 1 in 1000 frequency stayed unchanged with DPC sensitization.

In the library, unique molecular identifiers were attached to individual cDNA molecules. One entry per CDR3 protein results from TCRdb running MiXCR on the RACE reads. The sample records 140,000 or so distinct CDR3 sequences, 12% being singletons. In the case of this clonotype: Its antigen is not identified.

Time point: patch test 2, 6 weeks after DPC sensitization. Treatment noted: therapeutic diphenylcyclopropenone sensitization with weekly scalp DPC. Participating donors were patients with alopecia, aged 18 to 70 years, considered appropriate candidates for DPC. V was clipped by 3 bases and J by 8 bases, with 14 bases between them. The CDR3 contains 13 residues. Germline V gene lookup returns CDR1 DFQATT and CDR2 SNEGSKA (reference sequence). The specimen comprised whole blood, sampled in connection with sensitization to the hapten diphenylcyclopropenone (DPC). This clonotype originated in a woman aged 50 to 60 with alopecia areata. Some clones in this sample may be carry-over from other donors' samples. The V gene is TRBV20-1, the J gene TRBJ2-1; D gene ambiguous. CDR3 sequence (DNA): TGCAGTGCTAGTGTCGGGTCTGGCCATGAGCAGTTCTTC. This encodes CSASVGSGHEQFF.